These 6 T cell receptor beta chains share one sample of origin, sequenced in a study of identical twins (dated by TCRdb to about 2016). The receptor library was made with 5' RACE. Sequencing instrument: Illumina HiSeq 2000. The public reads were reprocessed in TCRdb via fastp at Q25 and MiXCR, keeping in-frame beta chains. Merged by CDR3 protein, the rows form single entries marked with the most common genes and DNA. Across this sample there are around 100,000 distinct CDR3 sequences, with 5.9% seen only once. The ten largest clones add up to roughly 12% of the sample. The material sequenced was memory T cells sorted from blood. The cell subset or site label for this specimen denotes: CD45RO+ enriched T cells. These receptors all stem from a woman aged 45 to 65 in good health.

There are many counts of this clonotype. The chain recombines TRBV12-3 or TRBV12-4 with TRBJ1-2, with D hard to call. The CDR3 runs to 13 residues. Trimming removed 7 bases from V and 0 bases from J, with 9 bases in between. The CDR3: CASMNFANYGYTF. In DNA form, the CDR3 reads TGTGCCAGCATGAACTTTGCTAACTATGGCTACACCTTC.

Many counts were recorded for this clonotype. For the CDR3, the DNA is TGTGCCAGCAGGGCGCCCCTTTTGGGGGGAACGAGCACCGGGGAGCTGTTTTTT. It translates to CASRAPLLGGTSTGELFF. The chain joins TRBV2 to TRBJ2-2, with D perhaps matching TRBD2 (6 bases). The CDR3 length is 18 residues. The germline gives CDR1 SNHLY, CDR2 FYNNEI. V was cut by 6 bases and J by 4 bases, with 24 bases left in between.

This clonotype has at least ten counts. The CDR3 loop reads CASKPEYSNQPQHF. The CDR3 coding sequence is TGTGCCAGCAAGCCCGAGTATAGCAATCAGCCCCAGCATTTT. The rearrangement joins TRBV27 to TRBJ1-5; D not resolved. CDR1 and CDR2 (germline): MNHEY, SMNVEV (reference sequence). The CDR3 is made up of 14 amino acids. V was trimmed by 7 bases and J by 0 bases, leaving 10 bases between them.

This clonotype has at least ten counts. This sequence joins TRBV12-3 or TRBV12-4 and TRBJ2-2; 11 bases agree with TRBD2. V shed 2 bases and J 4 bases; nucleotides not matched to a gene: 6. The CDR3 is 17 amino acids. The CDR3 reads CASSLLSGRAVTGELFF. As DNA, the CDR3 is TGTGCCAGCAGTTTACTTAGCGGGAGGGCCGTCACCGGGGAGCTGTTTTTT.

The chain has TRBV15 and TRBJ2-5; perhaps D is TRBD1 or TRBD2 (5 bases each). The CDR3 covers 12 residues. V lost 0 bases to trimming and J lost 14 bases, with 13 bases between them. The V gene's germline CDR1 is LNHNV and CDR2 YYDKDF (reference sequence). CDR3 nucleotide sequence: TGTGCCACCAGCAGAGATGAGGGGCAGAACTACTTC. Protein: CATSRDEGQNYF.

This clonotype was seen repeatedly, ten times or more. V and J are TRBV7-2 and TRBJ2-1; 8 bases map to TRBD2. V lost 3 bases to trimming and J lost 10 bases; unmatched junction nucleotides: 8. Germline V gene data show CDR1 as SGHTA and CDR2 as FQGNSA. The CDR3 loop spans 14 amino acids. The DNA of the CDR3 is TGTGCCAGCAGCTTCCAGCGGGAGCTGGGGGAGCAGTTCTTC. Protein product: CASSFQRELGEQFF.